These 30 T cell receptor beta chains originate from one sample sequenced in a study of blood T cells in healthy people across ages. A sample-barcoded 5' primer and a J-beta primer mix were used in a second PCR of roughly 7 to 12 cycles. TCRdb called the 5' RACE reads again in MiXCR, with one record for every CDR3 protein. The sample yields approximately 940,000 distinct CDR3 sequences, roughly 43% seen once. The specimen was blood. These receptors all come from a man between 25 and 39 years old in good health.

This chain links TRBV27 with TRBJ2-7; 8 nucleotides align to TRBD2. This CDR3 contains 14 residues. With 4 bases clipped from V and 6 bases from J, the junction kept 8 bases outside the gene matches. Germline V gene lookup returns CDR1 MNHEY and CDR2 SMNVEV (reference sequence). This CDR3 reads CASSSGGGLGEQYF. The CDR3 region has the DNA TGTGCCAGCAGTTCAGGCGGGGGGCTTGGCGAGCAGTACTTC.

This clonotype has a handful of counts. The CDR3 coding sequence is TGTGCCAGCAGCTTAGCAACAGGGAGGTACCAAGAGACCCAGTACTTC. Amino acid sequence: CASSLATGRYQETQYF. The genes are TRBV7-2 and TRBJ2-5; D may be TRBD1 or TRBD2 (6 bases each). Germline loops: CDR1 SGHTA, CDR2 FQGNSA. The CDR3 spans 16 residues. The V end lost 0 bases, the J end lost 0 bases, and 11 bases lay between the germline ends. The complete variable domain, with remaining parts taken from reference TRBV7-2 and TRBJ2-5, reads GAGVSQSPSNKVTEKGKDVELRCDPISGHTALYWYRQSLGQGLEFLIYFQGNSAPDKSGLPSDRFSAERTGGSVSTLTIQRTQQEDSAVYLCASSLATGRYQETQYFGPGTRLLVL.

This clonotype was detected only once. Compared with germline, one end of the junction differs, possibly owing to a read error. The V gene is TRBV9, the J gene TRBJ2-5; perhaps TRBD1 as D (5 bases). The CDR3 has 15 amino acids. Germline CDR1 is SGDLS and CDR2 is YYNGEE. The CDR3 DNA sequence: TGTGCCAGCTGCGTGTCCGAGACAGACCAAGAGACCCAGTACTTC. It is translated as CASCVSETDQETQYF.

J is TRBJ1-1 and V is TRBV21-1; the table gives TRBD1 as D, unverified against the DNA. TRBV21-1 is termed a pseudogene. This CDR3 region has 14 residues. The CDR3 DNA follows: TGTGCCAGCAGCTATTTAATGGGGGACACTGAAGCTTTCTTT. Its translation is CASSYLMGDTEAFF.

CDR3 nucleotide sequence: TGCGCCAGCAGCCAAGATTTAAGGGGGCATGGTCAGCCCCAGCATTTT. Translation gives CASSQDLRGHGQPQHF. V is TRBV4-1 and J is TRBJ1-5, with TRBD1 identical over 7 bases. V shed 0 bases, J shed 6 bases, and the junction held 8 bases outside the gene matches. The germline gives CDR1 MGHRA, CDR2 YSYEKL. The CDR3 totals 16 residues.

The chain uses TRBV29-1 and TRBJ1-2, with 8 bases fitting TRBD1. CDR3 size: 11 residues. Trimming cost V 2 bases and J 7 bases; bases outside gene matches: 0. CDR1 is SQVTM, CDR2 ANQGSEA, per germline. CDR3 DNA: TGCAGCGTTGAAACAGGGGGTGGCTACACCTTC. Its protein product is CSVETGGGYTF.

This chain links TRBV11-3 with TRBJ2-7; 7 nucleotides agree with TRBD2. V lost 5 bases, J lost 0 bases, and 10 bases stayed unmatched. CDR1 is SGHNT, CDR2 YENEEA, per germline. The CDR3 is made up of 16 amino acids. The CDR3 DNA reads TGTGCCAGCAGCACGGCGGGACTACTGAGCTCCTACGAGCAGTACTTC. It encodes CASSTAGLLSSYEQYF.

The chain employs TRBV2 and TRBJ2-5; no firm D call. The germline V gene encodes CDR1 SNHLY and CDR2 FYNNEI. V lost 2 bases, J lost 2 bases, and 9 bases lay in between. CDR3 size: 14 residues. DNA for the CDR3: TGTGCCAGCAGTGAATTCGGTAGTCAAGAGACCCAGTACTTC. As protein: CASSEFGSQETQYF.

The chain uses TRBV12-3 or TRBV12-4 and TRBJ1-1; 8 nucleotides match TRBD1. Germline trimming cut 5 bases from V and 3 bases from J; bases unmatched to any gene: 5. The CDR3 has 14 amino acids. The CDR3 DNA reads as TGTGCCAGCAGTCCCCCGACAGGGGACACTGAAGCTTTCTTT. This sequence encodes CASSPPTGDTEAFF.

A few counts support this clonotype. CDR3 DNA sequence: TGCAGTGCTAGGTTACTAGCGGGGGGATCTGATACGCAGTATTTT. As protein: CSARLLAGGSDTQYF. The chain has TRBV20-1 and TRBJ2-3; TRBD2 aligns across 12 bases. Germline V gene sequence: CDR1 DFQATT, CDR2 SNEGSKA (reference sequence). The V segment lost 3 bases and the J segment 6 bases; nucleotides outside the gene matches: 7. This CDR3 contains 15 residues.

The chain recombines TRBV6-5 with TRBJ1-2; the D is unclear. The CDR3 spans 14 residues. The germline V gene has CDR1 MNHEY and CDR2 SVGAGI. Deletions cut 4 bases from V and 7 bases from J, with 16 bases between. CDR3 coding DNA: TGTGCCAGCAGTTCTTTGACACATGACGCTGGCTACACCTTC. It translates to CASSSLTHDAGYTF.

V usage is TRBV20-1 and J usage is TRBJ1-2; maybe TRBD1 (5 bases). The CDR3 has 13 amino acids. Germline CDR1 and CDR2: DFQATT and SNEGSKA (reference sequence). The V end lost 3 bases, the J end lost 7 bases, and 15 bases lay between the germline ends. CDR3 coding DNA: TGCAGTGCTAGGGACCAGGGCCACCCTGGCTACACCTTC. Residues: CSARDQGHPGYTF.

The chain carries TRBV18 and TRBJ2-2, with TRBD1 as a possible D gene (6 bases). The V gene's germline CDR1 is KGHSH and CDR2 LQKENI. V was cut by 3 bases and J by 1 base, with 12 bases left in between. This CDR3 is built from 16 residues. The CDR3 sequence: CASSPYTDRNTGELFF. The DNA of the CDR3 is TGTGCCAGCTCACCCTACACGGACAGGAACACCGGGGAGCTGTTTTTT.

V and J are TRBV9 and TRBJ2-3; the D gene is possibly TRBD1 (6 bases). V was cut by 3 bases and J by 5 bases, with 16 bases left in between. The CDR3 extends over 15 amino acids. Looked up from germline, CDR1 is SGDLS and CDR2 is YYNGEE. The CDR3 region is CASSGGEGVGDTQYF. CDR3 in DNA: TGTGCCAGCAGCGGAGGAGAGGGGGTGGGAGATACGCAGTATTTT.

This clonotype was observed once. The V call is TRBV5-1, the J call TRBJ2-7, with 7 bases that match TRBD1. In germline, CDR1 is SGHRS, CDR2 YFSETQ. The junction had 14 bases not matched to a gene; V was cut back by 1 base and J by 7 bases. The CDR3 spans 16 residues. CDR3 protein: CASSLNEGAIYDEQYF. CDR3 DNA: TGCGCCAGCAGCTTGAACGAGGGGGCTATTTATGATGAGCAGTACTTC.

DNA of the CDR3: TGTGCCAGCAGCTTCGCGGGACAGCTTAACTATGGCTACACCTTC. Translating it yields CASSFAGQLNYGYTF. The chain has TRBV7-9 and TRBJ1-2, with TRBD1 identical over 7 bases. Germline V lookup: CDR1 SEHNR, CDR2 FQNEAQ (reference sequence). The CDR3 loop spans 15 amino acids. The ends lost 3 bases at V and 1 base at J; junction bases unmatched: 5.

In its sample, this clonotype was seen a few times. The V call is TRBV6-2 or TRBV6-3, the J call TRBJ2-5; TRBD1 matches 7 bases. The J call could be wrong; TRBJ2-7 is a better fit for the DNA end. This CDR3 has 15 amino acids. The germline CDR1 and CDR2 sequences are MNHEY and SVGEGT. CDR3 bases: TGTGCCAGCAGTTCCGATCACCGGGACAGATACGAGCAGTACTTC. Translated: CASSSDHRDRYEQYF.

The chain combines TRBV4-1 with TRBJ2-5; D not resolved. The CDR3 contains 13 residues. V lost 4 bases and J 4 bases, leaving 10 bases between the germline ends. Germline V gene data show CDR1 as MGHRA and CDR2 as YSYEKL. In DNA, the CDR3 is TGCGCCAGCAGCCGGATCGTGGCAGAGACCCAGTACTTC. Encoded protein: CASSRIVAETQYF.

The J gene is TRBJ2-2, the V gene TRBV2; TRBD1 agrees at 11 bases. This CDR3 contains 15 residues. Unmatched junction bases numbered 6, after V lost 7 bases and J lost 5 bases. Germline V CDR1 and CDR2: SNHLY, FYNNEI. This chain's CDR3 is CASKGQGVVTGELFF. CDR3 DNA sequence: TGTGCCAGCAAGGGACAGGGGGTTGTTACCGGGGAGCTGTTTTTT.

This rearrangement joins TRBV7-2 to TRBJ1-5, with D possibly TRBD1 on 5 matching bases. Germline V gives CDR1 SGHTA, CDR2 FQGNSA. CDR3 length equals 15 residues. The ends were cut back, 0 bases at V and 6 bases at J, with 12 bases in the middle. The CDR3 here is CASSLADRLGQPQHF. The DNA of the CDR3 is TGTGCCAGCAGCTTAGCCGACAGATTGGGTCAGCCCCAGCATTTT.

V gene TRBV7-2 combines with J gene TRBJ1-2; 10 bases align to TRBD1. V trimming: 3 bases; J trimming: 0 bases; junction bases outside the gene matches: 7. CDR1 and CDR2 (germline): SGHTA, FQGNSA. The CDR3 contains 17 residues. CDR3 loop: CASSLYRTGGTNYGYTF. The CDR3 bases are TGTGCCAGCAGCTTGTATAGGACAGGGGGAACTAACTATGGCTACACCTTC.

The chain uses TRBV20-1 and TRBJ2-3, with TRBD2 matching over 10 bases. Germline lookup yields CDR1 DFQATT and CDR2 SNEGSKA (reference sequence). This CDR3 contains 15 residues. Trimming cost V 1 base and J 2 bases; bases outside gene matches: 3. CDR3 loop: CSARALAGLTDTQYF. The CDR3 DNA reads TGCAGTGCTAGAGCACTAGCGGGGCTCACAGATACGCAGTATTTT.

This clonotype was observed a few times. The chain links TRBV6-2 or TRBV6-3 to TRBJ2-1; TRBD2 agrees at 7 bases. Germline lookup yields CDR1 MNHEY and CDR2 SVGEGT. The trim removed 3 bases at V and 9 bases at J, leaving 11 bases unmatched. The CDR3 consists of 15 residues. The CDR3 region has the DNA TGTGCCAGCAGTTATCTTGATCCAGGGAGGGGTGAGCAGTTCTTC. This gives the protein CASSYLDPGRGEQFF.

This clonotype was observed once. The CDR3 sequence is CASSTGFSNQPQHF. The CDR3 DNA is TGTGCCAGCAGCACAGGGTTCTCCAATCAGCCCCAGCATTTT. The V call is TRBV6-5, the J call TRBJ1-5; possible D gene TRBD1, 6 bases. This CDR3 has 14 amino acids. V lost 6 bases, J lost 3 bases, and 12 bases lay in between. Germline V gives CDR1 MNHEY, CDR2 SVGAGI.

This clonotype was detected a few times. The chain links TRBV20-1 to TRBJ2-1, with 7 bases fitting TRBD2. CDR1 and CDR2 (germline): DFQATT, SNEGSKA (reference sequence). The junction had 8 bases not matched to a gene; V was cut back by 7 bases and J by 8 bases. The CDR3 has 12 residues. The CDR3 DNA reads as TGCAGTGGGGAGGGGAGGGTCGATGAGCAGTTCTTC. Translating it yields CSGEGRVDEQFF.

In this sample, this clonotype turned up a few times. V is TRBV29-1 and J is TRBJ2-7; the D call may be TRBD1 or TRBD2 (5 bases each). The length of the CDR3 is 13 residues. The germline V and J ends were trimmed by 7 bases and 3 bases, with 16 bases remaining between them. Germline V gives CDR1 SQVTM, CDR2 ANQGSEA. The CDR3 loop is CSGGGRGDYEQYF. The DNA for the CDR3 is TGCAGCGGTGGGGGAAGGGGAGACTACGAGCAGTACTTC.

This clonotype was picked up a small number of times. V usage is TRBV7-2 and J usage is TRBJ1-5; D is perhaps TRBD1 (6 bases). The CDR3 loop spans 15 amino acids. Trimming took 1 base from V and 4 from J, leaving 11 bases between them. CDR1 SGHTA and CDR2 FQGNSA come from the germline V gene. This CDR3 reads CASSLGGAPNQPQHF. CDR3 in DNA: TGTGCCAGCAGCTTAGGGGGGGCGCCGAATCAGCCCCAGCATTTT.

About this clonotype: The germline gene is not matched at one end of the junction; a read error may be the cause. The genes are TRBV4-1 and TRBJ1-4; 7 bases agree with TRBD1. CDR1 and CDR2 from the germline V gene are MGHRA and YSYEKL. This CDR3 has 17 residues. This chain's CDR3 is CASSQDYGDSRDERLFF. In nucleotides, the CDR3 is TGCGCCAGCAGCCAAGACTACGGGGACAGTCGCGATGAAAGACTGTTTTTT.

The rearrangement links TRBV4-2 to TRBJ2-7; tentative D call: TRBD2 (6 bases). The CDR3 covers 14 residues. Looked up from germline, CDR1 is LGHNA and CDR2 is YNFKEQ. The V end lost 3 bases, the J end lost 3 bases, and 12 bases lay between the germline ends. The DNA of the CDR3 is TGTGCCAGCAGCCAGGACCGGGGGAACTACGAGCAGTACTTC. Its translation is CASSQDRGNYEQYF.

The chain uses TRBV10-3 and TRBJ2-4, with 7 bases lining up with TRBD2. TRBJ2-7 explains the end of the DNA better; the J call may be wrong. This CDR3 comprises 14 residues. Germline V gene sequence: CDR1 ENHRY, CDR2 SYGVKD. CDR3: CAIRGGVSGNEQYF. CDR3 coding DNA: TGTGCCATCAGGGGGGGGGTTTCTGGTAACGAGCAGTACTTC.